Following are 31 T cell receptor beta chains from one sample sequenced in a study of identical twins. One entry per CDR3 protein results from TCRdb running MiXCR on the 5' RACE reads. Of around 650,000 distinct CDR3 sequences listed, around 7.5% are singletons. The same specimen was also included in a second study, on yellow fever vaccine responses in identical twins.

Material for sequencing was PBMCs. The source is a woman between 18 and 29 years old in good health.

The gene calls are TRBV5-1 and TRBJ2-7; 8 bases agree with TRBD1. The CDR3 is made up of 17 amino acids. Trimming cost V 0 bases and J 5 bases; bases outside gene matches: 13. Germline V gene sequence: CDR1 SGHRS, CDR2 YFSETQ. The CDR3: CASSLAFFRGQFDEQYF. The CDR3 DNA sequence: TGCGCCAGCAGCTTGGCCTTTTTCAGGGGGCAGTTCGACGAGCAGTACTTC. The full variable domain, completed using reference TRBV5-1 and TRBJ2-7, is KAGVTQTPRYLIKTRGQQVTLSCSPISGHRSVSWYQQTPGQGLQFLFEYFSETQRNKGNFPGRFSGRQFSNSRSEMNVSTLELGDSALYLCASSLAFFRGQFDEQYFGPGTRLTVT.

J is TRBJ2-6 and V is TRBV5-1; the match to TRBD1 covers 11 bases. The CDR3 totals 16 residues. The ends lost 7 bases at V and 0 bases at J; junction bases unmatched: 3. Germline loops: CDR1 SGHRS, CDR2 YFSETQ. In DNA, the CDR3 is TGCGCCAGCTCCGGGACAGGGGGCTCTGGGGCCAACGTCCTGACTTTC. Amino acid sequence: CASSGTGGSGANVLTF.

This clonotype was observed at least ten times. The rearrangement links TRBV5-1 to TRBJ1-3, with TRBD1 matching over 8 bases. The ends lost 4 bases at V and 0 bases at J; junction bases unmatched: 12. This CDR3 comprises 18 residues. Per germline, CDR1 SGHRS and CDR2 YFSETQ. The CDR3 DNA reads TGCGCCAGCAGCACATTCCCGGGACAGGCGAACTCTGGAAACACCATATATTTT. Protein sequence: CASSTFPGQANSGNTIYF.

In this sample, this clonotype turned up a few times. This chain joins TRBV20-1 and TRBJ1-2; D is perhaps TRBD1 (5 bases). Trimming pared 6 bases from V and 7 bases from J, leaving 24 bases between. The CDR3 covers 15 residues. CDR1 and CDR2 (germline): DFQATT, SNEGSKA (reference sequence). CDR3 sequence reads: CSAGEPGRRLSGYTF. The CDR3 bases are TGCAGTGCAGGCGAACCGGGACGGAGATTAAGTGGCTACACCTTC.

This clonotype has at least ten counts. CDR3 amino acids: CSVDVDRNTGELFF. Written as DNA, the CDR3 is TGCAGCGTTGATGTGGACAGAAACACCGGGGAGCTGTTTTTT. The rearrangement links TRBV29-1 to TRBJ2-2; possible D gene TRBD1, 6 bases. The ends were cut back, 3 bases at V and 2 bases at J, with 10 bases in the middle. CDR1 SQVTM and CDR2 ANQGSEA come from the germline V gene. The CDR3 loop spans 14 amino acids.

This clonotype was counted a few times. The genes are TRBV20-1 and TRBJ1-5; 8 bases are a match to TRBD1. Germline V CDR1 and CDR2: DFQATT, SNEGSKA (reference sequence). The CDR3 extends over 16 amino acids. V trimming: 6 bases; J trimming: 7 bases; junction bases outside the gene matches: 17. The CDR3 sequence: CSATTRFGQGGQPQHF. CDR3 in DNA: TGCAGTGCCACCACGAGATTCGGACAGGGTGGACAGCCCCAGCATTTT.

The chain recombines TRBV27 with TRBJ2-7; possible D gene TRBD1, 6 bases. The length of the CDR3 is 14 residues. V dropped 4 bases and J dropped 2 bases, with 12 bases sitting between them. CDR1 is MNHEY and CDR2 is SMNVEV in the germline V gene (reference sequence). The CDR3 is CASSSLRGTYEQYF. CDR3 DNA sequence: TGTGCCAGCAGTTCACTCAGGGGCACCTACGAGCAGTACTTC.

This clonotype was observed at least ten times. The J gene is TRBJ2-5, the V gene TRBV5-6; D gene unclear. Trimming removed 0 bases at V and 0 bases at J, with 6 bases between. This CDR3 has 14 residues. Germline lookup yields CDR1 SGHDT and CDR2 YYEEEE. The CDR3 DNA follows: TGTGCCAGCAGCTTGGGCGGAGACCAAGAGACCCAGTACTTC. This gives the protein CASSLGGDQETQYF.

This clonotype has at least ten counts. V usage is TRBV29-1 and J usage is TRBJ1-2; the match to TRBD1 covers 7 bases. J gave up 10 bases and V 4 bases, and 6 bases lay outside the gene matches. Germline lookup yields CDR1 SQVTM and CDR2 ANQGSEA. The CDR3 has 11 amino acids. This CDR3 is CSVGRQGDYTF. CDR3 coding DNA: TGCAGCGTTGGTAGACAGGGAGACTACACCTTC. The full variable domain, in which reference TRBV29-1 and TRBJ1-2 provide the parts outside the CDR3, is SAVISQKPSRDICQRGTSLTIQCQVDSQVTMMFWYRQQPGQSLTLIATANQGSEATYESGFVIDKFPISRPNLTFSTLTVSNMSPEDSSIYLCSVGRQGDYTFGSGTRLTVV.

The chain links TRBV19 to TRBJ2-2; 8 bases match TRBD1. The V gene end was trimmed by 7 bases and the J gene end by 8 bases; junction bases not matched to a gene: 6. The germline V gene has CDR1 LNHDA and CDR2 SQIVND (reference sequence). CDR3 length: 13 residues. CDR3 nucleotide sequence: TGTGCCAGTATCGGACAGGGCCGAGGGGAGCTGTTTTTT. Translation: CASIGQGRGELFF.

This CDR3 reads CASSYSTPGEGGGELFF. In DNA, the CDR3 is TGTGCCAGCAGTTACTCGACACCAGGGGAGGGTGGCGGGGAGCTGTTTTTT. The J gene is TRBJ2-2, the V gene TRBV6-5, with D maybe TRBD2 (7 bases). This CDR3 is 17 amino acids long. Deletions cut 0 bases from V and 7 bases from J, with 18 bases between. Germline V gives CDR1 MNHEY, CDR2 SVGAGI.

This clonotype was seen a few times. The genes are TRBV20-1 and TRBJ1-1; D is uncertain. The V gene's germline CDR1 is DFQATT and CDR2 SNEGSKA (reference sequence). This CDR3 region has 14 residues. V was pared by 5 bases and J by 3 bases, with 16 bases between. CDR3 sequence: CSAPDPRADTEAFF. CDR3 bases: TGCAGTGCTCCGGACCCCCGGGCGGACACTGAAGCTTTCTTT.

The CDR3 here is CASGGGVSTDTQYF. DNA of the CDR3: TGTGCTAGCGGTGGCGGGGTTAGCACAGATACGCAGTATTTT. The chain couples TRBV12-5 to TRBJ2-3; a possible D gene is TRBD2 (6 bases). Germline V CDR1 and CDR2: LGHNT, FRNRAP. V gave up 9 bases and J gave up 0 bases, with 13 bases separating them. CDR3 length: 14 residues.

V gene TRBV7-9 combines with J gene TRBJ2-7, with D tentatively TRBD1 (5 bases). Per the germline V gene, CDR1 is SEHNR and CDR2 is FQNEAQ (reference sequence). The CDR3 spans 15 residues. The ends were cut back, 5 bases at V and 5 bases at J, with 19 bases in the middle. CDR3 region: CASSPGLGVGDEQYV. The CDR3 DNA reads TGTGCCAGCAGCCCAGGATTAGGGGTGGGCGACGAGCAGTACGTC.

This sequence joins TRBV11-2 and TRBJ2-7; possibly TRBD2 for D (6 bases). This CDR3 spans 12 amino acids. Trimming took 4 bases from V and 6 from J, leaving 10 bases between them. Germline-derived CDR1 and CDR2 are SGHAT and FQNNGV. As DNA, the CDR3 is TGTGCCAGCAGCTCGGGAGTGGGCGAGCAGTACGTC. Protein: CASSSGVGEQYV.

V is TRBV7-2 and J is TRBJ2-7; TRBD2 is a possible D gene (6 bases). The CDR3 is 12 amino acids. Germline CDR1 is SGHTA and CDR2 is FQGNSA. The V gene lost 3 bases and the J gene lost 6 bases, with 9 bases spanning the gap. The chain's CDR3 is CASSFGSGEQYV. The CDR3 DNA is TGTGCCAGCAGCTTCGGGAGCGGCGAGCAGTACGTC.

This chain connects TRBV2 to TRBJ2-5, with D hard to call. CDR1 and CDR2 (germline): SNHLY, FYNNEI. Trimming removed 1 base at V and 0 bases at J, with 9 bases between. The CDR3 covers 15 residues. The CDR3 protein is CASSEGALYQETQYF. In DNA, the CDR3 is TGTGCCAGCAGTGAAGGTGCACTCTACCAAGAGACCCAGTACTTC.

A few counts support this clonotype. One junction end disagrees with the germline gene, perhaps due to a read error. The rearrangement uses TRBV3-1 and TRBJ2-7; 8 nucleotides align to TRBD1. This CDR3 region has 14 residues. Per germline, CDR1 LGHDT and CDR2 YNNKEL (reference sequence). The CDR3, as DNA: TGCGCCAGCAGCCAAGGACAGGGCAACTACGAGCAGTACTTC. It is translated as CASSQGQGNYEQYF.

The CDR3 loop is CASRPGDSHTEAFF. The CDR3 DNA sequence: TGTGCCAGCCGGCCAGGGGATTCGCACACTGAAGCTTTCTTT. The gene calls are TRBV2 and TRBJ1-1; TRBD1 is a possible D gene (6 bases). The V gene's germline CDR1 is SNHLY and CDR2 FYNNEI. CDR3 length: 14 amino acids. Trimming shortened V by 8 bases and J by 3 bases, and 16 bases separated the two germline ends.

Turning to this clonotype: At one boundary the junction diverges from the germline segment, which might be a read error. The gene calls are TRBV29-1 and TRBJ2-5, with a tentative D call TRBD1 (5 bases). The CDR3 is 13 amino acids. In germline, CDR1 is SQVTM, CDR2 ANQGSEA. CDR3 DNA sequence: TGCTGCGTTGTAAGGGGTTTGGAAGAGACCCAGTACTTC. Protein: CCVVRGLEETQYF.

This clonotype was seen a few times. The rearrangement uses TRBV7-9 and TRBJ2-4, with D possibly being TRBD2 (6 bases). From germline, CDR1 is SEHNR and CDR2 FQNEAQ (reference sequence). The CDR3 contains 16 residues. V dropped 3 bases and J dropped 2 bases, with 14 bases sitting between them. CDR3 sequence reads: CASSFAGIGTKNIQYF. The CDR3 DNA sequence: TGTGCCAGCAGCTTTGCGGGAATCGGAACCAAAAACATTCAGTACTTC.

There are many counts of this clonotype. The chain has TRBV7-9 and TRBJ2-7; 8 bases map to TRBD1. The germline gives CDR1 SEHNR, CDR2 FQNEAQ (reference sequence). With 5 bases clipped from V and 4 bases from J, the junction kept 7 bases outside the gene matches. The length of the CDR3 is 14 residues. CDR3 bases: TGTGCCAGCAGCCATCTACGGACAGGGTACGAGCAGTACGTC. Translating gives CASSHLRTGYEQYV.

The sample holds a few counts of this clonotype. The V gene is TRBV27, the J gene TRBJ2-1; 7 bases line up with TRBD2. This CDR3 is 15 amino acids long. Trimming took 9 bases from V and 2 from J; bases not matched to a gene: 10. Germline V gene lookup returns CDR1 MNHEY and CDR2 SMNVEV (reference sequence). The CDR3 sequence: CASGPTSVTYNEQFF. Here the CDR3 DNA reads TGTGCCAGTGGGCCCACTAGCGTCACCTACAATGAGCAGTTCTTC.

The sample holds many counts of this clonotype. The chain is built from TRBV20-1 and TRBJ2-5; 7 nucleotides match TRBD1. Trimming removed 6 bases from V and 2 bases from J; junction bases left unmatched: 9. The germline V gene has CDR1 DFQATT and CDR2 SNEGSKA (reference sequence). The CDR3 covers 14 residues. The CDR3 sequence is CSARGQAPQETQYF. The CDR3 DNA follows: TGCAGTGCCCGCGGACAGGCGCCGCAAGAGACCCAGTACTTC.

This clonotype has at least ten counts. The genes are TRBV5-1 and TRBJ2-2; a possible D gene is TRBD2 (6 bases). The CDR3 sequence is 16 residues long. Germline V gene lookup returns CDR1 SGHRS and CDR2 YFSETQ. Between the trimmed V and J ends, which lost 6 bases and 2 bases, there was a span of 17 bases. In DNA, the CDR3 is TGCGCCAGCACTGCGGGGACGGCACCAAACACCGGGGAGCTGTTTTTT. It specifies CASTAGTAPNTGELFF.

This sequence joins TRBV5-1 and TRBJ1-1; D remains ambiguous. Per the germline V gene, CDR1 is SGHRS and CDR2 is YFSETQ. The CDR3 is 13 residues long. The V and J ends lost 7 bases and 5 bases respectively, with 15 bases between them. The DNA of the CDR3 is TGCGCCAGCCAAAAGGGTGCCCAGACTGAAGCTTTCTTT. Amino acids: CASQKGAQTEAFF.

This clonotype came up a few times. The genes are TRBV12-3 or TRBV12-4 and TRBJ2-1; D is undetermined. Between the trimmed V and J ends, which lost 1 base and 13 bases, there was a span of 8 bases. The CDR3 is made up of 11 amino acids. This CDR3 is CASSLVLTQFF. CDR3 in DNA: TGTGCCAGCAGTTTAGTATTGACTCAGTTCTTC.

This clonotype has at least ten counts. This chain uses TRBV3-1 with TRBJ2-1; D is possibly TRBD2 (7 bases). This CDR3 is built from 15 residues. Germline V lookup: CDR1 LGHDT, CDR2 YNNKEL (reference sequence). The V and J ends lost 7 bases and 0 bases respectively, with 13 bases between them. The CDR3 loop reads CASTKGGSSYNEQFF. The CDR3 DNA is TGTGCCAGCACCAAGGGGGGGAGCTCCTACAATGAGCAGTTCTTC.

This clonotype was detected a few times. The chain joins TRBV3-1 to TRBJ2-1, with 7 positions matching TRBD2. The J segment lost 6 bases and the V segment lost 3 bases, leaving 8 bases of the junction unmatched. Germline-derived CDR1 and CDR2 are LGHDT and YNNKEL (reference sequence). The CDR3 loop spans 15 amino acids. Here the CDR3 reads CASSHRAGVINEQFF. CDR3 nucleotide sequence: TGTGCCAGCAGCCATAGGGCGGGAGTAATCAATGAGCAGTTCTTC.

There are a few counts of this clonotype. The CDR3 nucleotides read TGTGCCAGCAGTTACATCCAGTCGGGCACCGGGGAGCTGTTTTTT. Translation: CASSYIQSGTGELFF. The chain links TRBV6-5 to TRBJ2-2; D is unresolved. The CDR3 spans 15 residues. Deletions cut 2 bases from V and 4 bases from J, with 11 bases between. The germline V gene encodes CDR1 MNHEY and CDR2 SVGAGI.

V gene TRBV15 combines with J gene TRBJ1-2, with D uncertain. The CDR3 spans 13 residues. Trimming took 5 bases from V and 4 from J, leaving 11 bases between them. The V gene's germline CDR1 is LNHNV and CDR2 YYDKDF (reference sequence). CDR3 nucleotide sequence: TGTGCCACCAGCCAGAGTAATGGCTATGGCTACACCTTC. It specifies CATSQSNGYGYTF.